This T cell receptor (beta chain) was sequenced during a study of T cell repertoires in cytomegalovirus infection (dated by TCRdb to about 2019). Some background on the complete study: Recently identified HLA-C-restricted CMV epitopes, whose presentation resists viral immunomodulation, were targeted by peptide stimulations together with well-studied HLA-B-restricted epitopes. The HLA type of each donor mattered for the analysis, because public TCR beta signatures pointed to carriage of CMV infection along with the matching HLA type.

The germline V gene (reference sequence) gives CDR1 as LNHDA and CDR2 as SQIVND. The V end loses 5 bases and the J end loses 7 bases, and a stretch of 17 bases separates them. Including cysteine and phenylalanine, the CDR3 has 14 amino acids. Only CDR3 DNA is held: 42 bases, read in frame from base 1. Beyond this particular receptor, the publication reports: The ex vivo response was dominated by HLA-C-restricted CMV-specific TCR beta clonotypes, which also provided the single most frequent clonotype in two of eight donors. In both this cohort and an independent cohort of more than 350 donors, the cumulative frequency of public TCR beta family members distinguished carriers of CMV infection plus the relevant HLA type.

For sequencing, an Illumina HiSeq 1500 was employed. The public reads were reprocessed in TCRdb via fastp at Q25 and MiXCR, keeping in-frame beta chains. Every entry covers one CDR3 protein and lists the most common genes and DNA from its rows. Here the sample has 550,000 to 700,000 distinct CDR3 sequences; roughly 42% occur a single time. The ten largest clonotypes hold 48% of the sample. As for this clonotype: Its specific antigen is unknown. No quality values exist for individual bases; no much larger clone is one base distant.

Explained via the paper, the treatment or condition label denotes: in vitro stimulation with specific CMV peptide epitopes to enrich CMV-specific T cells. The chain joins TRBV19 to TRBJ1-1; perhaps TRBD1 is the D gene, with 5 bases matching. This TCR was recovered from a human donor in good health (CMV status not recorded). Some clones in this sample may be carry-over from other donors' samples. Sequenced here: cultured PBMCs, sampled from culture after CMV antigen stimulation. The CDR3 here reads CASSVGMAGYEAFF. The nucleotide sequence reads as follows: TGTGCCAGTAGTGTGGGTATGGCAGGGTATGAAGCTTTCTTT.